One sample yielded the 27 T cell receptor beta chains listed below, sequenced in a study of blood T cell repertoires in COVID-19. Clones were read by immunoSEQ multiplex PCR, and TCRdb kept only the in-frame ones, dropping some. The sample shows about 230,000 clones, approximately 83% of them seen only once. Material for sequencing was peripheral blood. Receptors originate from a woman between 50 and 59 years old with acute or convalescent COVID-19.

This clone was seen once. CDR3 amino acids: CASSIGGGPARYQPQHF. The CDR3 nucleotides read TGTGCCAGTAGTATAGGGGGCGGACCAGCGAGGTACCAGCCCCAGCATTTT. The chain carries TRBV19 and TRBJ1-5, with D possibly TRBD1 on 5 matching bases. Germline loops: CDR1 LNHDA, CDR2 SQIVND (reference sequence). This CDR3 comprises 17 residues. Trimming pared 1 base from V and 7 bases from J, leaving 20 bases between.

A few counts support this clone. The CDR3 region has the DNA TGTGCCAGCAGAACCGGACTAGCGGCTCCCGATGATACGCAGTATTTT. Translated: CASRTGLAAPDDTQYF. The V and J genes are TRBV11-2 and TRBJ2-3, with 10 bases fitting TRBD2. This CDR3 is 16 amino acids long. Germline CDR1 and CDR2: SGHAT and FQNNGV. V was clipped by 6 bases and J by 6 bases; unmatched bases: 12.

The rearrangement joins TRBV29-1 to TRBJ2-5; TRBD2 aligns across 10 bases. The CDR3 has 16 amino acids. V lost 1 base and J lost 5; bases outside the gene matches: 10. Germline V gene lookup returns CDR1 SQVTM and CDR2 ANQGSEA. CDR3 nucleotide sequence: TGCAGCGTTGAAGGGTATTCCGGGACTAGCGTCGAGACCCAGTACTTC. It yields the protein CSVEGYSGTSVETQYF.

The chain is built from TRBV5-6 and TRBJ1-4, with D perhaps matching TRBD1 (6 bases). The germline V gene has CDR1 SGHDT and CDR2 YYEEEE. V was shortened by 4 bases and J by 7 bases, with 17 bases between the two germline ends. This CDR3 spans 15 amino acids. Written as DNA, the CDR3 is TGTGCCAGCAGCCCAAACAACAGGGATGGTGAAAAACTGTTTTTT. It encodes CASSPNNRDGEKLFF.

This rearrangement joins TRBV19 to TRBJ1-3; D uncertain. The V and J ends lost 4 bases and 0 bases respectively, with 10 bases between them. The germline V gene has CDR1 LNHDA and CDR2 SQIVND (reference sequence). The CDR3 runs to 15 residues. CDR3 protein: CASSTERLSGNTIYF. In DNA form, the CDR3 reads TGTGCCAGTAGTACCGAGAGGCTCTCTGGAAACACCATATATTTT.

The chain recombines TRBV9 with TRBJ1-3; the D is unclear. The ends were cut back, 0 bases at V and 4 bases at J, with 5 bases in the middle. The CDR3 is made up of 13 amino acids. Germline CDR1 and CDR2: SGDLS and YYNGEE. The DNA of the CDR3 is TGTGCCAGCAGCGTAGGTCAGGGAAACACCATATATTTT. Protein sequence: CASSVGQGNTIYF.

The chain is built from TRBV19 and TRBJ2-7; possible D gene TRBD1, 6 bases. CDR1 and CDR2 from the germline V gene are LNHDA and SQIVND (reference sequence). Trimming stripped 4 bases from V and 0 bases from J, with 22 bases between. The CDR3 sequence is 18 residues long. The CDR3 reads CASSRKKTDRTHSYEQYF. The CDR3 bases are TGTGCCAGTAGTAGGAAGAAGACGGACAGAACCCACTCCTACGAGCAGTACTTC.

There are many counts of this clone. The DNA for the CDR3 is TGTGCCAGCAGCGGGACTTACAATTCACCCCTCCACTTT. It encodes CASSGTYNSPLHF. The chain carries TRBV7-9 and TRBJ1-6, with a possible D match to TRBD1 (5 bases). This CDR3 spans 13 amino acids. Germline assignment: CDR1 SEHNR and CDR2 FQNEAQ (reference sequence). V was pared by 5 bases and J by 7 bases, with 9 bases between.

This chain uses TRBV18 with TRBJ1-3; D possibly corresponds to TRBD1 (6 bases). Deletions cut 5 bases from V and 3 bases from J, with 14 bases between. Germline V gene lookup returns CDR1 KGHSH and CDR2 LQKENI. The CDR3 spans 15 residues. The CDR3 protein is CASSSGQYYGNTIYF. The CDR3 coding sequence is TGTGCCAGCTCATCTGGACAGTACTATGGAAACACCATATATTTT.

This chain uses TRBV2 with TRBJ2-1, with 8 bases identical to TRBD2. The V and J ends lost 11 bases and 7 bases, in that order; junction bases with no gene match: 13. This CDR3 contains 14 residues. CDR1 SNHLY and CDR2 FYNNEI come from the germline V gene. Written as DNA, the CDR3 is TGTGCCGTCGGGGGGGGCCTCCCGAGGAATGAGCAGTTCTTC. Amino acid sequence: CAVGGGLPRNEQFF.

The chain links TRBV5-1 to TRBJ2-3, with 8 bases lining up with TRBD1. J was trimmed by 1 base and V by 4 bases; bases with no gene match: 5. CDR3 length: 15 residues. Germline CDR1 and CDR2: SGHRS and YFSETQ. CDR3 sequence: CASSTDRGGTDTQYF. The DNA for the CDR3 is TGCGCCAGCAGCACAGACAGGGGTGGCACAGATACGCAGTATTTT.

This clone was observed a single time. DNA of the CDR3: TGTGCCAGCGATGGCGGGAGGAACAGGGAGACCCAGTACTTC. Protein product: CASDGGRNRETQYF. This chain joins TRBV6-5 and TRBJ2-5; 8 nucleotides match TRBD2. Trimming cost V 8 bases and J 5 bases; bases outside gene matches: 10. Germline V gene lookup returns CDR1 MNHEY and CDR2 SVGAGI. CDR3 length equals 14 residues.

The CDR3 here is CASSLDGAGGNQPQHF. The DNA of the CDR3 is TGTGCCAGCAGCTTAGATGGGGCAGGGGGCAATCAGCCCCAGCATTTT. This rearrangement joins TRBV7-8 to TRBJ1-5; TRBD1 might be the D (6 bases). CDR3 length: 16 residues. Germline V gene lookup returns CDR1 SGHVS and CDR2 FQNEAQ. The V end was cut by 1 base, the J end by 2 bases, with 12 bases between.

This chain uses TRBV7-9 with TRBJ2-3; 8 bases are shared with TRBD1. Germline lookup yields CDR1 SEHNR and CDR2 FQNEAQ (reference sequence). The V segment lost 6 bases and the J segment 2 bases; nucleotides outside the gene matches: 1. CDR3 length: 13 amino acids. The CDR3 loop reads CASRTGATDTQYF. CDR3 bases: TGTGCCAGCAGGACAGGGGCCACAGATACGCAGTATTTT.

The chain combines TRBV2 with TRBJ1-3; TRBD1 matches at 9 bases. CDR3 length: 16 amino acids. V dropped 8 bases and J dropped 1; count of bases not matched to a gene: 9. Germline V CDR1 and CDR2: SNHLY, FYNNEI. The CDR3 DNA reads TGTGCCAGCGTGGACCCGGGACAGGGTTCTGGAAACACCATATATTTT. The encoded protein is CASVDPGQGSGNTIYF.

This clone came up once. V usage is TRBV6-5 and J usage is TRBJ2-3; no firm D call. CDR3 length: 12 amino acids. Germline V CDR1 and CDR2: MNHEY, SVGAGI. The V end was cut by 7 bases, the J end by 5 bases, with 10 bases between. The CDR3 DNA reads TGTGCCAGCACCTCTCCGGGAGATACGCAGTATTTT. The encoded protein is CASTSPGDTQYF.

The table lists this clone with a few counts. The rearrangement links TRBV27 to TRBJ2-7; no clear D gene. Germline values: CDR1 MNHEY, CDR2 SMNVEV (reference sequence). The ends were cut back, 3 bases at V and 2 bases at J, with 11 bases in the middle. CDR3 length: 14 residues. The DNA for the CDR3 is TGTGCCAGCAGTTTGGCTGGCAGTACCTACGAGCAGTACTTC. Translation: CASSLAGSTYEQYF.

The V gene is TRBV5-1, the J gene TRBJ2-1; 12 nucleotides agree with TRBD2. Germline values: CDR1 SGHRS, CDR2 YFSETQ. V lost 8 bases, J lost 9 bases, and 12 bases stayed unmatched. The CDR3 length is 15 residues. The CDR3 region is CASNILTSGSGEQFF. CDR3 sequence (DNA): TGCGCCAGTAACATTCTGACTAGCGGGAGTGGTGAGCAGTTCTTC.

The V call is TRBV29-1, the J call TRBJ2-1; the D is unclear. The germline CDR1 and CDR2 sequences are SQVTM and ANQGSEA. The V end was cut by 6 bases, the J end by 8 bases, with 11 bases between. The CDR3 consists of 11 residues. CDR3 DNA sequence: TGCAGCGTCAATAGTGTTGATGAGCAGTTCTTC. Amino acids: CSVNSVDEQFF.

This chain connects TRBV5-5 to TRBJ2-7; the D gene is possibly TRBD1 (6 bases). The CDR3 has 16 amino acids. The V and J ends lost 4 bases and 0 bases respectively, with 17 bases between them. Germline CDR1 SGHKS, CDR2 YYEKEE (reference sequence). CDR3: CASSHMADSPSYEQYF. DNA for the CDR3: TGTGCCAGCAGCCATATGGCGGACAGTCCCTCCTACGAGCAGTACTTC.

The genes are TRBV11-2 and TRBJ1-4; 8 nucleotides align to TRBD1. The V segment lost 0 bases and the J segment 15 bases; nucleotides outside the gene matches: 6. This CDR3 spans 13 amino acids. Germline CDR1 SGHAT, CDR2 FQNNGV. CDR3 in amino acids: CASSLEAGGVMFF. The CDR3 DNA follows: TGTGCCAGCAGCTTAGAGGCAGGGGGCGTCATGTTTTTT.

The chain employs TRBV5-1 and TRBJ2-2, with D possibly TRBD1 on 5 matching bases. This CDR3 has 16 amino acids. V was pared by 0 bases and J by 1 base, with 10 bases between. CDR1 SGHRS and CDR2 YFSETQ come from the germline V gene. The CDR3 region has the DNA TGCGCCAGCAGCTTGGCCTGGCAGGGGAACACCGGGGAGCTGTTTTTT. Encoded protein: CASSLAWQGNTGELFF.

V and J are TRBV18 and TRBJ2-2, with D unresolved. The CDR3 sequence is 13 residues long. CDR1 is KGHSH and CDR2 is LQKENI in the germline V gene. V gave up 0 bases and J gave up 3 bases, with 2 bases separating them. For the CDR3, the DNA is TGTGCCAGCTCACCACCCTACACCGGGGAGCTGTTTTTT. It encodes CASSPPYTGELFF.

This chain connects TRBV7-3 to TRBJ2-2, with TRBD1 as a possible D gene (5 bases). The CDR3 is 17 amino acids. V lost 5 bases to trimming and J lost 0 bases, with 16 bases between them. The V gene's germline CDR1 is SGHTA and CDR2 FQGTGA. The CDR3 sequence is CASSPLPTTANTGELFF. DNA of the CDR3: TGTGCCAGCAGCCCCTTACCAACGACAGCGAACACCGGGGAGCTGTTTTTT.

The rearrangement uses TRBV11-2 and TRBJ2-7; TRBD1 is a possible D gene (6 bases). The V and J ends lost 6 bases and 5 bases respectively, with 14 bases between them. The germline CDR1 and CDR2 sequences are SGHAT and FQNNGV. The CDR3 is made up of 13 amino acids. The CDR3 DNA reads TGTGCCAGCAGACTAACAGGGCTGAACGAGCAGTACTTC. Its protein product is CASRLTGLNEQYF.

V and J are TRBV2 and TRBJ1-2, with D possibly being TRBD1 (6 bases). Trimming took 3 bases from V and 5 from J, leaving 10 bases between them. Germline CDR1 SNHLY, CDR2 FYNNEI. The CDR3 extends over 13 amino acids. The DNA for the CDR3 is TGTGCCAGCAGTGATGACAGGCTTTATGGCTACACCTTC. It codes for CASSDDRLYGYTF.

The chain has TRBV6-5 and TRBJ1-2; the D is unclear. Trimming cost V 5 bases and J 2 bases, with 9 bases left between them. Germline V gives CDR1 MNHEY, CDR2 SVGAGI. CDR3 length: 13 amino acids. CDR3 sequence reads: CASSNMYNYGYTF. The CDR3 DNA sequence: TGTGCCAGCAGTAACATGTACAACTATGGCTACACCTTC.